The 10 T cell receptor beta chains below were found in one sample sequenced in a study of identical twins. TCRdb itself ran the 5' RACE reads through MiXCR, one entry per CDR3 protein. The sample has fewer than 550,000 distinct CDR3 sequences, around 15% seen once; the top ten hold roughly 0.44%. This same sample was also taken into another study, of yellow fever vaccine responses in identical twins.

The sample was CD4+ T cells sorted from blood. The receptor source for this set is a woman aged 18-35 years in good health.

The V gene is TRBV7-2, the J gene TRBJ1-3; a possible D gene is TRBD1 (5 bases). The germline gives CDR1 SGHTA, CDR2 FQGNSA. This CDR3 region has 16 residues. The germline V and J ends were trimmed by 1 base and 0 bases, with 10 bases remaining between them. CDR3 nucleotides: TGTGCCAGCAGCTTAGGGGGCAGGGCCTCTGGAAACACCATATATTTT. Its protein is CASSLGGRASGNTIYF. Full variable domain (remainder filled in from reference TRBV7-2 and TRBJ1-3): GAGVSQSPSNKVTEKGKDVELRCDPISGHTALYWYRQSLGQGLEFLIYFQGNSAPDKSGLPSDRFSAERTGGSVSTLTIQRTQQEDSAVYLCASSLGGRASGNTIYFGEGSWLTVV.

The CDR3 loop reads CASSYRDRGYEQYV. CDR3 bases: TGTGCCAGCAGTTACCGGGACAGGGGCTACGAGCAGTACGTC. This chain connects TRBV28 to TRBJ2-7; 10 bases fit TRBD1. The CDR3 is made up of 14 amino acids. Unmatched junction bases numbered 3, after V lost 4 bases and J lost 3 bases. Germline assignment: CDR1 MDHEN and CDR2 SYDVKM.

There are a few counts of this clonotype. The V gene is TRBV19, the J gene TRBJ1-1; TRBD1 matches 9 bases. V was pared by 5 bases and J by 1 base, with 2 bases of the junction left unmatched. Germline V CDR1 and CDR2: LNHDA, SQIVND (reference sequence). This CDR3 region has 14 residues. The CDR3 reads CASSGTGKNTEAFF. The CDR3, as DNA: TGTGCCAGTAGTGGGACAGGGAAGAACACTGAAGCTTTCTTT. The whole variable domain, remainder taken from reference TRBV19 and TRBJ1-1, is DGGITQSPKYLFRKEGQNVTLSCEQNLNHDAMYWYRQDPGQGLRLIYYSQIVNDFQKGDIAEGYSVSREKKESFPLTVTSAQKNPTAFYLCASSGTGKNTEAFFGQGTRLTVV.

This clonotype was counted only a few times. The chain joins TRBV4-2 to TRBJ2-7; 10 nucleotides line up with TRBD2. The CDR3 covers 17 residues. CDR1 and CDR2 from the germline V gene are LGHNA and YNFKEQ. Unmatched junction bases numbered 14, after V lost 5 bases and J lost 4 bases. The CDR3 DNA sequence: TGTGCCAGCAGCGCCGAACCAAGGACTAGCGGCGTTTACGAGCAGTACGTC. This encodes CASSAEPRTSGVYEQYV.

In DNA form, the CDR3 reads TGTGCCAGCAGCTCGGTACAGGGGACCACCTACGAGCAGTACTTC. Translated: CASSSVQGTTYEQYF. The chain joins TRBV11-2 to TRBJ2-7; 7 bases match TRBD1. CDR1 and CDR2 (germline): SGHAT, FQNNGV. Unmatched junction bases numbered 8, after V lost 4 bases and J lost 2 bases. The CDR3 runs to 15 residues.

This clonotype turned up a few times. The rearrangement joins TRBV9 to TRBJ1-6; 7 positions match TRBD1. From germline, CDR1 is SGDLS and CDR2 YYNGEE. After removal of 2 bases from V and 7 bases from J, the junction contained 12 bases not matched to a gene. The CDR3 runs to 17 residues. The CDR3 loop reads CASSVGQVLALNSPLHF. CDR3 in DNA: TGTGCCAGCAGCGTCGGACAGGTCCTGGCCTTAAATTCACCCCTCCACTTT.

This chain links TRBV4-2 with TRBJ1-1; D call uncertain. Germline lookup yields CDR1 LGHNA and CDR2 YNFKEQ. The CDR3 sequence is 13 residues long. Trimming took 8 bases from V and 1 from J, leaving 11 bases between them. The CDR3 reads CASQAQSNTEAFF. The DNA of the CDR3 is TGTGCCAGCCAGGCTCAGTCGAACACTGAAGCTTTCTTT.

V gene TRBV3-1 combines with J gene TRBJ2-1; 10 bases are a match to TRBD2. CDR1 is LGHDT and CDR2 is YNNKEL in the germline V gene (reference sequence). This CDR3 spans 18 amino acids. The junction had 13 bases not matched to a gene; V was cut back by 0 bases and J by 8 bases. In nucleotides, the CDR3 is TGTGCCAGCAGCCAAGATATCACGCCACTAGCGGGGACCGATGAGCAGTTCTTC. Residues: CASSQDITPLAGTDEQFF.

V and J are TRBV10-3 and TRBJ2-2, with D possibly matching TRBD1 (5 bases). Germline lookup yields CDR1 ENHRY and CDR2 SYGVKD. CDR3 size: 13 residues. Trimming stripped 5 bases from V and 3 bases from J, with 7 bases between. CDR3 region: CAISLQDTGELFF. The CDR3, as DNA: TGTGCCATCAGTCTACAGGACACCGGGGAGCTGTTTTTT.

This clonotype was detected only a few times. The chain employs TRBV27 and TRBJ1-4; 8 nucleotides align to TRBD1. The CDR3 consists of 13 residues. Per germline, CDR1 MNHEY and CDR2 SMNVEV (reference sequence). The V gene end was trimmed by 4 bases and the J gene end by 11 bases; junction bases not matched to a gene: 6. The CDR3 bases are TGTGCCAGCAGTTGGACAGGGTCAGGGAAACTGTTTTTT. Translation: CASSWTGSGKLFF.